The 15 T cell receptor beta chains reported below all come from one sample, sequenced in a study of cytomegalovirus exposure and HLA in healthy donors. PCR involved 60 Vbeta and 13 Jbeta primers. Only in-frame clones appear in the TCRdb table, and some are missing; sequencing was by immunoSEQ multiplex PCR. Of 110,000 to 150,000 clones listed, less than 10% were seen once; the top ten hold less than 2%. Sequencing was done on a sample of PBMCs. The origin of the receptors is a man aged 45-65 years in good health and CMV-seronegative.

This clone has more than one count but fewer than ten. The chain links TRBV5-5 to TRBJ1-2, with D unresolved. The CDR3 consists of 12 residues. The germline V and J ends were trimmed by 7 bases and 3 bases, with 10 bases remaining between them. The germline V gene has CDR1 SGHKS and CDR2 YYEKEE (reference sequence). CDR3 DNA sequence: TGTGCCAGCGACGGAGCTCACTATGGCTACACCTTC. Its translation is CASDGAHYGYTF.

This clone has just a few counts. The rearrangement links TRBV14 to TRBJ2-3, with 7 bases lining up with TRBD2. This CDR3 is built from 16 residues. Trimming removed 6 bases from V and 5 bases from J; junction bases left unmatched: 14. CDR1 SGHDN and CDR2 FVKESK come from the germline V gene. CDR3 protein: CASSLFGLADLDTQYF. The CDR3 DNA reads TGTGCCAGCAGTTTATTCGGGCTAGCGGACCTAGATACGCAGTATTTT. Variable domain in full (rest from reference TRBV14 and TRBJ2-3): EAGVTQFPSHSVIEKGQTVTLRCDPISGHDNLYWYRRVMGKEIKFLLHFVKESKQDESGMPNNRFLAERTGGTYSTLKVQPAELEDSGVYFCASSLFGLADLDTQYFGPGTRLTVL.

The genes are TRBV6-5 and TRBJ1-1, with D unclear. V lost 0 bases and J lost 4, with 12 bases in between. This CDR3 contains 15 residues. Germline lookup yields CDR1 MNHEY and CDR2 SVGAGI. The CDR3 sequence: CASSYSLTPSTEAFF. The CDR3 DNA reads TGTGCCAGCAGTTACTCCCTCACCCCCAGCACTGAAGCTTTCTTT.

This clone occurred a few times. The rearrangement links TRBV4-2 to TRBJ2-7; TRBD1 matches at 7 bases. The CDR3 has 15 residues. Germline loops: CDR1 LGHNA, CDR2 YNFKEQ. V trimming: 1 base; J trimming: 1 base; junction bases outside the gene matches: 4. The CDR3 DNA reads TGTGCCAGCAGCCAAGCGAAGGGACAGTCCTACGAGCAGTACTTC. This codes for CASSQAKGQSYEQYF.

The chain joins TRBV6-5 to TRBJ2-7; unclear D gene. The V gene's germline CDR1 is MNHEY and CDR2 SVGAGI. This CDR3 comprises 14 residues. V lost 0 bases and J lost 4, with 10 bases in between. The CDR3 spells CASSYSPLGYEQYF. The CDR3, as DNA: TGTGCCAGCAGTTACTCACCTCTCGGGTACGAGCAGTACTTC.

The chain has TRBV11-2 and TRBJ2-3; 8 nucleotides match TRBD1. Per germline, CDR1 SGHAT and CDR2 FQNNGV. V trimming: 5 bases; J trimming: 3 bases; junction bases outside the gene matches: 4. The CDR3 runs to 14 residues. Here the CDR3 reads CASSRTGYTDTQYF. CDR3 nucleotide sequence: TGTGCCAGCAGCAGGACAGGGTATACAGATACGCAGTATTTT.

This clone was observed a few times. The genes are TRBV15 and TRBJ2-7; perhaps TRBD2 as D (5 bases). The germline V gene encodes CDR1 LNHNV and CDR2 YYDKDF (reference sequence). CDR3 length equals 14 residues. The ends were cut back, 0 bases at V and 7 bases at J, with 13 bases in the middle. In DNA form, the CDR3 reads TGTGCCACCAGCAGAGACTCGGCGGGCGCTGAGCAGTACTTC. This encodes CATSRDSAGAEQYF.

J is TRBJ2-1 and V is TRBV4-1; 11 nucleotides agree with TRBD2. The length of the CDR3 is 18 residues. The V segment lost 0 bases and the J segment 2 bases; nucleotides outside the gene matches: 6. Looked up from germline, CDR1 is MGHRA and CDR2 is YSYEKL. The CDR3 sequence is CASSQDRGTSGPYNEQFF. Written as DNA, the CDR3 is TGCGCCAGCAGCCAAGATCGGGGGACTAGCGGCCCCTACAATGAGCAGTTCTTC.

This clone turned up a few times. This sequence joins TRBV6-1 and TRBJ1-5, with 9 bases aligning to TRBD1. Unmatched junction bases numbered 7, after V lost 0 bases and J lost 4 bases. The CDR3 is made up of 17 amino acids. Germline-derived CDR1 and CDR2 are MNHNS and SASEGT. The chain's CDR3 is CASSEAVGDRANQPQHF. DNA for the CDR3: TGTGCCAGCAGTGAAGCTGTGGGGGACAGGGCGAATCAGCCCCAGCATTTT.

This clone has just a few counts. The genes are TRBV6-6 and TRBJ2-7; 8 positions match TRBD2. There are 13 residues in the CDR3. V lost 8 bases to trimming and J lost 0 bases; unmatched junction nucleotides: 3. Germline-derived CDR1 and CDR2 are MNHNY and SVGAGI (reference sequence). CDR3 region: CASQLADSYEQYF. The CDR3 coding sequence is TGTGCCAGCCAACTAGCGGACTCCTACGAGCAGTACTTC.

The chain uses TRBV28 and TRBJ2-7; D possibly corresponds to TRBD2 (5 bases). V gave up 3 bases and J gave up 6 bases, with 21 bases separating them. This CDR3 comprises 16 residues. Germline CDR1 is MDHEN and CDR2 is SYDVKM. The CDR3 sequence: CASSFLCEGEGCEQYF. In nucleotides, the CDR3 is TGTGCCAGCAGTTTTCTATGTGAGGGCGAGGGATGCGAGCAGTACTTC.

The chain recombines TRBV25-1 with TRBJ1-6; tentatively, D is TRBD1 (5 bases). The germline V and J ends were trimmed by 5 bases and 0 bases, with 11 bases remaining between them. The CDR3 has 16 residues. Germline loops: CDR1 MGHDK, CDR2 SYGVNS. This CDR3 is CASSIGVASYNSPLHF. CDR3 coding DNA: TGTGCCAGCAGTATAGGGGTTGCCTCCTATAATTCACCCCTCCACTTT.

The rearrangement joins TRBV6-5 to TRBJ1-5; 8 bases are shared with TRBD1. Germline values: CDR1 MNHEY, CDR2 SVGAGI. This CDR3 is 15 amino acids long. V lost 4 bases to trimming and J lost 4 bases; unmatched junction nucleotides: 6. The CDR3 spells CASSFGQGANQPQHF. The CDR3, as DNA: TGTGCCAGCAGTTTCGGACAGGGCGCTAATCAGCCCCAGCATTTT.

The CDR3 DNA reads TGTGCCAGCAGCCCGGGACTAGCGCAAGAGACCCAGTACTTC. Amino acid sequence: CASSPGLAQETQYF. The chain employs TRBV7-2 and TRBJ2-5; 10 positions agree with TRBD2. Germline CDR1 reads SGHTA; CDR2 reads FQGNSA. Germline trimming cut 5 bases from V and 2 bases from J; bases unmatched to any gene: 2. There are 14 residues in the CDR3.

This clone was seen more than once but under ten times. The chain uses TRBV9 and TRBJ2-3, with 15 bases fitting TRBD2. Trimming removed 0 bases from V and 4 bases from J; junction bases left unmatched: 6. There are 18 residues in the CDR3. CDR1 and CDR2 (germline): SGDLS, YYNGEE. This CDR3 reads CASSVARTSGGAADTQYF. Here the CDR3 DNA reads TGTGCCAGCAGCGTAGCTAGGACTAGCGGGGGGGCCGCAGATACGCAGTATTTT.